This is a list of T cell receptor beta chains from one sample in a study of CD8+ T cells in alopecia areata. The table came from immunoSEQ multiplex PCR; TCRdb's copy has only in-frame clones and leaves some out. The sample has more than 150,000 clones, approximately 56% seen once. The source material was CD4+ T cells sorted from blood, sampled at week 4, from a patient treated with tofacitinib. These receptors were collected from a human donor with alopecia areata. Each CDR3 is given with its conserved first and last residue. The order of the fields is V gene, D gene, clone size, J gene, CDR3 protein, CDR3 DNA. A D gene is named only where the DNA matches it firmly. Part of the rows lack a size; the others show once, few, many or a class for expanded clones.

>TRBV5-1|NA|few|TRBJ2-7
CASSLEGRDYEQYF
TGCGCCAGCAGCTTGGAGGGCAGAGACTACGAGCAGTACTTC
>TRBV29-1|NA|NA|TRBJ2-5
CSVDLAGQGETQYF
TGCAGCGTTGATTTAGCAGGGCAGGGAGAGACCCAGTACTTC
>TRBV25-1|NA|NA|TRBJ2-1
CATAGQSYNNEQFF
TGTGCCACCGCGGGACAGAGCTATAACAATGAGCAGTTCTTC
>TRBV29-1|NA|NA|TRBJ2-7
CSVTTGSQPSYEQYF
TGCAGCGTCACAACAGGTAGCCAGCCCTCCTACGAGCAGTACTTC
>TRBV29-1|NA|NA|TRBJ2-5
CSVALGATQETQYF
TGCAGCGTTGCCCTGGGGGCCACTCAAGAGACCCAGTACTTC
>TRBV29-1|NA|few|TRBJ1-1
CSVSGRTNTEAFF
TGCAGCGTTTCGGGACGGACGAACACTGAAGCTTTCTTT
>TRBV18|NA|few|TRBJ2-5
CASSPTRPQETQYF
TGTGCCAGCTCACCAACCAGACCCCAAGAGACCCAGTACTTC
>TRBV11-2|NA|few|TRBJ2-7
CASSSGDYYEQYF
TGTGCCAGCAGCTCAGGGGACTATTACGAGCAGTACTTC
>TRBV10-3|NA|few|TRBJ1-5
CAISESADQPQHF
TGTGCCATCAGTGAGTCGGCTGATCAGCCCCAGCATTTT
>TRBV10-3|TRBD2|few|TRBJ2-3
CAISPGTSLNTQYF
TGTGCCATCAGCCCCGGGACTAGCCTAAATACGCAGTATTTT
>TRBV27|NA|NA|TRBJ1-6
CASSYLGGTLGSPLHF
TGTGCCAGCAGTTATTTAGGGGGGACCTTGGGTTCACCCCTCCACTTT
>TRBV2|NA|NA|TRBJ1-2
CASLFLEGAGYGYTF
TGTGCCAGCTTATTCCTCGAAGGGGCGGGGTATGGCTACACCTTC
>TRBV5-8|TRBD1|few|TRBJ2-7
CASRLTGLRSYEQYF
TGTGCCAGCAGGCTGACAGGGTTGAGGTCCTACGAGCAGTACTTC
>TRBV14|TRBD1|few|TRBJ2-7
CASSLLTGSRYTEQYF
TGTGCCAGCAGCCTCCTGACAGGGTCAAGATATACCGAGCAGTACTTC
>TRBV21-1|NA|NA|TRBJ2-3
CASSFQRLAGEITDTQYF
TGTGCCAGCAGCTTCCAAAGACTAGCGGGGGAAATCACAGATACGCAGTATTTT
>TRBV30|TRBD1|NA|TRBJ1-2
CAWTPGGDNYGYTF
TGTGCCTGGACCCCAGGGGGCGACAACTATGGCTACACCTTC
>TRBV29-1|NA|NA|TRBJ2-6
CSVARGSSGANVLTF
TGCAGCGTTGCGAGAGGGAGCTCTGGGGCCAACGTCCTGACTTTC
>TRBV7-9|NA|few|TRBJ1-1
CASSLLGQSAEAFF
TGTGCCAGCAGCTTATTAGGACAGTCTGCTGAAGCTTTCTTT
>TRBV25-1|TRBD1|NA|TRBJ2-1
CASSEHRGRLNEQFF
TGTGCCAGCAGTGAACACAGGGGTCGCCTCAATGAGCAGTTCTTC
>TRBV15|TRBD2|NA|TRBJ2-1
CATSRDPTGGAYNEQFF
TGTGCCACCAGCAGAGATCCCACCGGGGGGGCGTACAATGAGCAGTTCTTC
>TRBV6-6|NA|few|TRBJ2-2
CASSPGGELFF
TGTGCCAGCAGCCCGGGGGGGGAGCTGTTTTTT
>TRBV29-1|NA|NA|TRBJ2-1
CSVEDPGEEQFF
TGCAGCGTTGAAGATCCGGGGGAGGAGCAGTTCTTC
>TRBV6-5|NA|NA|TRBJ2-7
CASSYFDEQYF
TGTGCCAGCAGTTACTTCGACGAGCAGTACTTC
>TRBV5-1|TRBD2|NA|TRBJ2-1
CASSLSSGAYNEQFF
TGCGCCAGCAGCTTGTCTAGCGGAGCCTACAATGAGCAGTTCTTC
>TRBV27|NA|NA|TRBJ1-2
CASSPSGFGYTF
TGTGCCAGCAGTCCCTCAGGGTTTGGCTACACCTTC
>TRBV30|NA|NA|TRBJ1-2
CAWKGRRTNYGYTF
TGTGCCTGGAAGGGCCGTCGGACTAACTATGGCTACACCTTC
>TRBV11-2|NA|NA|TRBJ2-7
CASRQTKGYYEQYF
TGTGCCAGCCGCCAAACGAAGGGATACTACGAGCAGTACTTC
>TRBV19|TRBD1|NA|TRBJ2-5
CASKADRGRETQYF
TGTGCCAGTAAAGCGGACAGGGGGCGAGAGACCCAGTACTTC
>TRBV5-4|NA|few|TRBJ1-6
CASSLRSPLHF
TGTGCCAGCAGCTTACGATCACCCCTCCACTTT
>TRBV30|TRBD1|NA|TRBJ1-2
CAWSPDRGGYGYTF
TGTGCCTGGAGTCCAGACAGGGGCGGCTATGGCTACACCTTC
>TRBV9|NA|NA|TRBJ1-5
CASSVGITQPQHF
TGTGCCAGCAGCGTAGGTATAACCCAGCCCCAGCATTTT
>TRBV6-5|TRBD1|NA|TRBJ1-4
CASSYRDRGSNEKLFF
TGTGCCAGCAGTTACCGGGACAGGGGGAGCAATGAAAAACTGTTTTTT
>TRBV7-6|NA|NA|TRBJ1-1
CASSLGGGNTEAFF
TGTGCCAGCAGCCTGGGGGGCGGAAACACTGAAGCTTTCTTT
>TRBV6-5|NA|NA|TRBJ2-1
CASSRGGLHDNEQFF
TGTGCCAGCAGCCGAGGTGGGTTGCATGACAATGAGCAGTTCTTC
>TRBV18|NA|few|TRBJ1-4
CASSPSGTNEKLFF
TGTGCCAGCTCACCTTCTGGGACTAATGAAAAACTGTTTTTT
>TRBV15|TRBD1|NA|TRBJ2-2
CATRGTGNTGELFF
TGTGCCACACGAGGGACAGGGAACACCGGGGAGCTGTTTTTT
>TRBV19|TRBD1|NA|TRBJ1-6
CASTVGQLYNSPLHF
TGTGCCAGTACCGTGGGACAGCTTTATAATTCACCCCTCCACTTT
>TRBV2|NA|NA|TRBJ2-1
CASSVGSGAYNEQFF
TGTGCCAGCAGTGTGGGTAGCGGCGCCTACAATGAGCAGTTCTTC
>TRBV5-1|TRBD2|once|TRBJ2-1
CASSFSGGAGDEQFF
TGCGCCAGCAGCTTTAGCGGGGGGGCCGGCGATGAGCAGTTCTTC
>TRBV18|TRBD1|NA|TRBJ1-2
CASSPGTGANGYTF
TGTGCCAGCTCACCAGGGACAGGGGCCAATGGCTACACCTTC
>TRBV27|NA|NA|TRBJ2-6
CASRYTGANVLTF
TGTGCCAGCAGATATACTGGGGCCAACGTCCTGACTTTC
>TRBV27|NA|NA|TRBJ2-7
CASSRNRGGGYEQYF
TGTGCCAGCAGTAGAAACAGGGGAGGGGGCTACGAGCAGTACTTC
>TRBV4-2|NA|NA|TRBJ2-5
CASSQDLGPGETQYF
TGTGCCAGCAGCCAAGACCTCGGTCCGGGAGAGACCCAGTACTTC
>TRBV27|NA|NA|TRBJ1-2
CASSSIRGAVEGGYTF
TGTGCCAGCAGTTCCATCCGGGGCGCCGTTGAAGGAGGCTACACCTTC
>TRBV7-6|NA|NA|TRBJ2-5
CASSPGLLQETQYF
TGTGCCAGCAGCCCGGGACTTCTCCAAGAGACCCAGTACTTC
>TRBV5-1|TRBD1|NA|TRBJ2-7
CASSSSYRDSSPNHF
TGCGCCAGCAGCTCATCGTACAGGGACAGCTCCCCGAACCACTTC
>TRBV14|NA|NA|TRBJ2-5
CASSQDRVRGETQYF
TGTGCCAGCAGCCAAGATCGAGTCCGGGGAGAGACCCAGTACTTC
>TRBV5-1|TRBD1|NA|TRBJ1-2
CASSEAGGANYGYTF
TGCGCCAGCAGCGAGGCAGGGGGCGCTAACTATGGCTACACCTTC